The present T cell receptor beta chain was sequenced within a study of T cells after yellow fever vaccination. This clonotype has only one observation. Antigen specificity is unknown. TCRdb processed the 5' RACE reads anew with MiXCR; each CDR3 protein has one entry. Counted here are 450,000 to 650,000 distinct CDR3 sequences, less than 15% occurring once; the ten biggest clones make up over 11%. The germline gives CDR1 SGHKS, CDR2 YYEKEE (reference sequence). Trimming removed 4 bases from V and 0 bases from J, with 14 bases in between. The CDR3 sequence is 15 residues long. Findings and limits, study-wide: Some clonotypes were seen in both the CD4 and the CD8 compartments. These made up a small share and likely arose from convergent recombination.

The origin of this receptor is a man aged 30 to 39 who received the YFV17D yellow fever vaccine. The material sequenced was PBMCs, taken on the day of the yellow fever booster vaccination. The V and J genes are TRBV5-5 and TRBJ2-7; D is undetermined. Here the CDR3 DNA reads TGTGCCAGCAGCCCCGGGCTGCTCTGCTCCTACGAGCAGTACTTC. It is translated as CASSPGLLCSYEQYF.